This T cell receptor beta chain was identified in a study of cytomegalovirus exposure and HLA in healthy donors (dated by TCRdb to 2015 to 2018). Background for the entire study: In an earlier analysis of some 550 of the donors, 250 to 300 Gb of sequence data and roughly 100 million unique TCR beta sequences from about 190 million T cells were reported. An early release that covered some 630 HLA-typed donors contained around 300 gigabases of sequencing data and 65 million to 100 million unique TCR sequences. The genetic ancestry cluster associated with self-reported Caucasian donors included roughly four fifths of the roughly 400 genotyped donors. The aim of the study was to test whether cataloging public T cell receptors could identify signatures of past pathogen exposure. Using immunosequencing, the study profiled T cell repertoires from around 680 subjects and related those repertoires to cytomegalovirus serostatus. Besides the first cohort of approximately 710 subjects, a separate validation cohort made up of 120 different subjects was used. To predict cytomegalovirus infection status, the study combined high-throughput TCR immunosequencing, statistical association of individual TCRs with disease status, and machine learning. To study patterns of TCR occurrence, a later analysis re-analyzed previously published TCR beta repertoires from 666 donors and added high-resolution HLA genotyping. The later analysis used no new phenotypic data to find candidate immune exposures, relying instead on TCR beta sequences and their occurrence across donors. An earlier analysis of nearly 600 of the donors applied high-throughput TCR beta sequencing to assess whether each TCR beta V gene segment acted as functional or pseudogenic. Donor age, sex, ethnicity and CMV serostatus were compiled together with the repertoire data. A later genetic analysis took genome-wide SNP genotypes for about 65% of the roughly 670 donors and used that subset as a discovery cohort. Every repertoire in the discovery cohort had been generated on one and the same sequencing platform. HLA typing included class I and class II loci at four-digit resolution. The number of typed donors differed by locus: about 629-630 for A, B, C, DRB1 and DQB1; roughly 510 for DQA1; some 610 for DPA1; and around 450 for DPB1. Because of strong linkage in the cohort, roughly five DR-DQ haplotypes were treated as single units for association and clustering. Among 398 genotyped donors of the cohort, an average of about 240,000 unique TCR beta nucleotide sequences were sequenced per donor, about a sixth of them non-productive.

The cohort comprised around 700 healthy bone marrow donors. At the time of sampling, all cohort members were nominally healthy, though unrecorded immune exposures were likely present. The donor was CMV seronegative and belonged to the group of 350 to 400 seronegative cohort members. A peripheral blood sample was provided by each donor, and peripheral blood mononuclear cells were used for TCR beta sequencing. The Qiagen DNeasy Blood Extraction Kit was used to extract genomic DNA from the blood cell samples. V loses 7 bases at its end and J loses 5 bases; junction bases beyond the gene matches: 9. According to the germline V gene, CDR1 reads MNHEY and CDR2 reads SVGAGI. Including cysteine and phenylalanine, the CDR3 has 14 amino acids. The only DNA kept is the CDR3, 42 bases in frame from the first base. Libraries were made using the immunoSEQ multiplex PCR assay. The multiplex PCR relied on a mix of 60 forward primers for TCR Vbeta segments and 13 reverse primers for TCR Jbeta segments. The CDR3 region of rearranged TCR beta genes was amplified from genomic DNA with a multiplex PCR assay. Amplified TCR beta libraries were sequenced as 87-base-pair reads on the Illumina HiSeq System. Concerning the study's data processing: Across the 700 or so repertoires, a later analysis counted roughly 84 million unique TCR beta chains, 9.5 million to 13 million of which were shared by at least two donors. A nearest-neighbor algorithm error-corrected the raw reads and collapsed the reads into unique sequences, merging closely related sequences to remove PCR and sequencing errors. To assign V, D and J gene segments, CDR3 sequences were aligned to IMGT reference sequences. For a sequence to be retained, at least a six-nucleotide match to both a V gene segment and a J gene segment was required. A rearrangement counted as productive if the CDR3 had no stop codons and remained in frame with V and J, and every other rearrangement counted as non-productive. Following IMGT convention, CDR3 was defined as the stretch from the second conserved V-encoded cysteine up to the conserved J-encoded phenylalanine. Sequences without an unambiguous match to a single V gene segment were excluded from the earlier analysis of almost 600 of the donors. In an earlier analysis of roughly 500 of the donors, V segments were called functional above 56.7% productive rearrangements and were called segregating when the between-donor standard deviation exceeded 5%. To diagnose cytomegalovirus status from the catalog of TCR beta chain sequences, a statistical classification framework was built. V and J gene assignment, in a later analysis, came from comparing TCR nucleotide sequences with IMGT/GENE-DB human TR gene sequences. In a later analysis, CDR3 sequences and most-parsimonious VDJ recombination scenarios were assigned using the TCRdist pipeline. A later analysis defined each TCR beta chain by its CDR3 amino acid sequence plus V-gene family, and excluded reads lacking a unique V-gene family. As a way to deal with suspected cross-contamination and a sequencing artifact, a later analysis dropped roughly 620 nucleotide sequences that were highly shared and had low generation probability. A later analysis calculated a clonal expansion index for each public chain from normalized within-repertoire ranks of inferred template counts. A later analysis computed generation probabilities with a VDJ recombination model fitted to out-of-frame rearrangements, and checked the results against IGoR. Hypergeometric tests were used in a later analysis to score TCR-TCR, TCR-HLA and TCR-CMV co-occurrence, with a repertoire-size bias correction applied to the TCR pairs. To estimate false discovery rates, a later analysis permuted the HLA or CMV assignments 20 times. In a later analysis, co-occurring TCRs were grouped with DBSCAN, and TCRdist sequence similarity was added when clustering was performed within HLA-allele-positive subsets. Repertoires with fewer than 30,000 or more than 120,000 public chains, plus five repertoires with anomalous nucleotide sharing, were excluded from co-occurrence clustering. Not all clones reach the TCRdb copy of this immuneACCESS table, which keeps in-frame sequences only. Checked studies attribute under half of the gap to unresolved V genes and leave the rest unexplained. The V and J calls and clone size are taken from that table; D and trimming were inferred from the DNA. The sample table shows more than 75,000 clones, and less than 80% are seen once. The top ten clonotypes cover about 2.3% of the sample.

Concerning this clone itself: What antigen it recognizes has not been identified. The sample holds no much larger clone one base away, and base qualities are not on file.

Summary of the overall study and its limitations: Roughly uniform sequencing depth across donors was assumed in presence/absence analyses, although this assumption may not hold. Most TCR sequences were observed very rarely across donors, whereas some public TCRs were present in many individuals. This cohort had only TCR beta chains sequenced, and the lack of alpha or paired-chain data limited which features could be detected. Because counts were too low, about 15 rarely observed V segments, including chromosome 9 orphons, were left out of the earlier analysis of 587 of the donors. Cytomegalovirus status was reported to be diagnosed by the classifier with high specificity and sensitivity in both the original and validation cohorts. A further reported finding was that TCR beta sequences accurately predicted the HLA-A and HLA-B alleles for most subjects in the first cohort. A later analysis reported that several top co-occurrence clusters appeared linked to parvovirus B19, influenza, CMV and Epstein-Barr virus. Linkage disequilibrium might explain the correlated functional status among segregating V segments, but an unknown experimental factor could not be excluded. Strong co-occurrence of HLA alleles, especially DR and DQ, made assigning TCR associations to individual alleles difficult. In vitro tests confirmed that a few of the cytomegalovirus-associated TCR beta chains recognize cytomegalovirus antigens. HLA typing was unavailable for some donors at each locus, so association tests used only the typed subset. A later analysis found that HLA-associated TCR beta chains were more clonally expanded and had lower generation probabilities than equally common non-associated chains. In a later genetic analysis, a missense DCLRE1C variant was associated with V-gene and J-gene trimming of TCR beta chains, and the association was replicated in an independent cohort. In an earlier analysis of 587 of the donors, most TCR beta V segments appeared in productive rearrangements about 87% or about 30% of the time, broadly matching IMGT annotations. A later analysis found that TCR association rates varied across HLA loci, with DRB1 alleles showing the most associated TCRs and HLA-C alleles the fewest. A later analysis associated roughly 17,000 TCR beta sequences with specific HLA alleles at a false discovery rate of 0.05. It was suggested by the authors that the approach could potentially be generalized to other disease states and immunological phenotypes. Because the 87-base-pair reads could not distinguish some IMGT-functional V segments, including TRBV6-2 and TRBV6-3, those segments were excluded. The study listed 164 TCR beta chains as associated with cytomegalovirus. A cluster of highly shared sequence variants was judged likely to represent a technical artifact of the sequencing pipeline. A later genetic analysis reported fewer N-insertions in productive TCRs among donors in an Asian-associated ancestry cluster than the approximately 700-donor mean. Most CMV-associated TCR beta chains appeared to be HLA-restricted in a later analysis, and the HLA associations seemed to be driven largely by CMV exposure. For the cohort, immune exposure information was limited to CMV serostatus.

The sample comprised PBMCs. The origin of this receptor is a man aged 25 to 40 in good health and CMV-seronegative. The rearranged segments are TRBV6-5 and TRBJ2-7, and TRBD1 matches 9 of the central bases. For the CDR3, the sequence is CASKRGQGWDEQYF. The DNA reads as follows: TGTGCCAGCAAAAGGGGACAGGGCTGGGACGAGCAGTACTTC.